This TCR beta chain was documented in a study of blood T cell repertoires in COVID-19. Turning to the study itself: The study drew acute and convalescent COVID-19 samples from the United States, Italy and Spain.

Study processing details: It was from reference gene primer amplification that nucleated cell counts were estimated. The assay was immunoSEQ multiplex PCR, and TCRdb's table has in-frame clones only and misses some. From that table come the V and J calls and clone size; the DNA was used to work out D and trimming. The sample lists 90,000 or so clones, roughly nine tenths occurring once. V lost 10 bases and J 0 bases, leaving 19 bases between the germline ends. Germline V gene lookup returns CDR1 MNHEY and CDR2 SVGAGI. The CDR3 has 15 residues. The V and J genes are TRBV6-5 and TRBJ2-7, with D possibly matching TRBD1 (6 bases). Sequencing was done on a sample of peripheral blood. This sequence originates from a woman older than 75 with active COVID-19. CDR3: CAIELDSPSSYEQYF. CDR3 in DNA: TGTGCCATCGAATTGGACAGCCCCAGCTCCTACGAGCAGTACTTC.